Shown below are 29 T cell receptor beta chains from a single sample sequenced in a study of T cells in localized non-small cell lung cancer. Some clones are missing from TCRdb's copy, which holds only in-frame ones; the method was immunoSEQ multiplex PCR. The table lists about 24,000 clones, roughly nine tenths of them singletons, with 22% in the top ten. The sequences come from peripheral blood, collected before any cancer treatment. These receptors were taken from a man aged 35 to 70 with stage I squamous cell lung carcinoma.

J is TRBJ2-5 and V is TRBV7-6; 12 nucleotides match TRBD2. J was trimmed by 3 bases and V by 4 bases; bases with no gene match: 3. The germline V gene encodes CDR1 SGHVS and CDR2 FNYEAQ. The CDR3 extends over 15 amino acids. CDR3 loop: CASSSRTSGEETQYF. The CDR3 region has the DNA TGTGCCAGCAGCTCTAGGACTAGCGGGGAAGAGACCCAGTACTTC.

This clone has just a few counts. V gene TRBV5-1 combines with J gene TRBJ2-3; tentatively, D is TRBD1 (5 bases). V lost 5 bases and J lost 3, with 7 bases in between. CDR1 and CDR2 (germline): SGHRS, YFSETQ. There are 12 residues in the CDR3. The CDR3 loop is CASRDTTDTQYF. For the CDR3, the DNA is TGCGCCAGCAGGGACACTACAGATACGCAGTATTTT.

The chain has TRBV4-3 and TRBJ1-2, with 8 bases that match TRBD1. From germline, CDR1 is LGHNA and CDR2 YSLEER. Trimming took 0 bases from V and 5 from J; bases not matched to a gene: 8. CDR3 length: 16 residues. The CDR3, as DNA: TGCGCCAGCAGCCAAGATCTCGCCAGGGGGCTATATGGCTACACCTTC. It yields the protein CASSQDLARGLYGYTF.

The rearrangement joins TRBV5-1 to TRBJ1-4; perhaps TRBD1 as D (6 bases). Germline assignment: CDR1 SGHRS and CDR2 YFSETQ. The CDR3 sequence is 14 residues long. Trimming left V 0 bases short and J 7 bases short, with 10 bases between. The CDR3 region is CASSLGDNLEKLFF. Written as DNA, the CDR3 is TGCGCCAGCAGCTTGGGGGACAATCTTGAAAAACTGTTTTTT.

The J gene is TRBJ2-4, the V gene TRBV4-3, with D possibly matching TRBD1 (6 bases). Trimming shortened V by 0 bases and J by 6 bases, and 12 bases separated the two germline ends. Germline CDR1 and CDR2: LGHNA and YSLEER. This CDR3 spans 15 amino acids. DNA for the CDR3: TGCGCCAGCAGCCAAGACAGGGGCTGGGGAAACATTCAGTACTTC. Translation gives CASSQDRGWGNIQYF.

The rearrangement links TRBV2 to TRBJ1-1; 11 bases fit TRBD1. The germline V gene encodes CDR1 SNHLY and CDR2 FYNNEI. The CDR3 has 15 residues. Germline trimming cut 6 bases from V and 6 bases from J; bases unmatched to any gene: 9. The CDR3, as DNA: TGTGCCAGCAGCAAAGAGGGGACAGGGGGTTCTGAAGCTTTCTTT. It is translated as CASSKEGTGGSEAFF.

The rearrangement links TRBV11-2 to TRBJ2-4; D unclear. The CDR3 is 15 residues long. Germline lookup yields CDR1 SGHAT and CDR2 FQNNGV. V lost 6 bases, J lost 13 bases, and 25 bases lay in between. This CDR3 reads CASSSVYNKRHLQYF. The CDR3 DNA is TGTGCCAGCAGTTCCGTGTACAACAAACGACACCTACAGTACTTC.

The chain recombines TRBV7-6 with TRBJ2-7, with 7 bases matching TRBD2. The junction had 3 bases not matched to a gene; V was cut back by 1 base and J by 6 bases. The germline CDR1 and CDR2 sequences are SGHVS and FNYEAQ. The CDR3 contains 13 residues. The CDR3 is CASSLVVAGEQYF. CDR3 bases: TGTGCCAGCAGCTTAGTTGTAGCGGGCGAGCAGTACTTC.

The V gene is TRBV27, the J gene TRBJ1-1; maybe TRBD1 (5 bases). Germline CDR1 and CDR2: MNHEY and SMNVEV (reference sequence). The CDR3 has 13 amino acids. CDR3 nucleotide sequence: TGTGCGCATGGGGCTAGTCTTTTCCCTGAAGCTTTCTTT. This gives the protein CAHGASLFPEAFF.

The genes are TRBV7-9 and TRBJ2-3; tentatively, D is TRBD1 or TRBD2 (5 bases each). Deletions cut 5 bases from V and 5 bases from J, with 8 bases between. The CDR3 contains 12 residues. CDR1 SEHNR and CDR2 FQNEAQ come from the germline V gene (reference sequence). CDR3 DNA: TGTGCCAGCAGCCGGGACCAAGATACGCAGTATTTT. As protein: CASSRDQDTQYF.

This chain joins TRBV5-4 and TRBJ2-7, with 7 bases matching TRBD1. The CDR3 extends over 11 amino acids. V shed 8 bases, J shed 4 bases, and the junction held 3 bases outside the gene matches. Germline CDR1 is SGHNT and CDR2 is YYREEE (reference sequence). CDR3 nucleotide sequence: TGTGCCAGTGGACAGGAGTACGAGCAGTACTTC. Encoded protein: CASGQEYEQYF.

This chain uses TRBV9 with TRBJ2-1; TRBD2 matches at 7 bases. This CDR3 spans 19 amino acids. CDR1 SGDLS and CDR2 YYNGEE come from the germline V gene. Germline trimming cut 1 base from V and 0 bases from J; bases unmatched to any gene: 13. The CDR3 bases are TGTGCCAGCAGCGTAAGTCAAGCGGGGTCTTCGAGCTCCTACAATGAGCAGTTCTTC. Its protein product is CASSVSQAGSSSSYNEQFF. The variable domain in full, completed from reference TRBV9 and TRBJ2-1, reads DSGVTQTPKHLITATGQRVTLRCSPRSGDLSVYWYQQSLDQGLQFLIQYYNGEERAKGNILERFSAQQFPDLHSELNLSSLELGDSALYFCASSVSQAGSSSSYNEQFFGPGTRLTVL.

The J gene is TRBJ1-2, the V gene TRBV7-9; maybe TRBD1 (5 bases). CDR3 length equals 15 residues. Deletions cut 0 bases from V and 7 bases from J, with 15 bases between. Germline V gene data show CDR1 as SEHNR and CDR2 as FQNEAQ (reference sequence). CDR3 protein: CASSLALRDRGGYTF. DNA for the CDR3: TGTGCCAGCAGCTTAGCGCTACGGGATAGGGGTGGCTACACCTTC.

The gene calls are TRBV19 and TRBJ1-6; TRBD1 agrees at 8 bases. Germline-derived CDR1 and CDR2 are LNHDA and SQIVND (reference sequence). V lost 3 bases to trimming and J lost 6 bases; unmatched junction nucleotides: 7. This CDR3 has 16 residues. As DNA, the CDR3 is TGTGCCAGTAGTATTGGGCAGGGGGCCTCTAATTCACCCCTCCACTTT. Translating gives CASSIGQGASNSPLHF.

The chain has TRBV10-3 and TRBJ2-4, with TRBD2 as a possible D gene (5 bases). The CDR3 totals 14 residues. Germline V gene lookup returns CDR1 ENHRY and CDR2 SYGVKD. V was pared by 2 bases and J by 6 bases, with 11 bases between. CDR3 amino acids: CAISEGEYRNIQYF. DNA for the CDR3: TGTGCCATCAGTGAGGGGGAGTATAGAAACATTCAGTACTTC.

The V and J genes are TRBV10-3 and TRBJ1-6; D gene uncertain. Germline V lookup: CDR1 ENHRY, CDR2 SYGVKD. Trimming cost V 2 bases and J 7 bases, with 9 bases left between them. This CDR3 comprises 14 residues. Here the CDR3 DNA reads TGTGCCATCAGTGAGGAGGTGCCGAATTCACCCCTCCACTTT. It translates to CAISEEVPNSPLHF.

In this sample, this clone turned up once. V is TRBV30 and J is TRBJ1-2; a weak D match, TRBD1 (5 bases). Germline CDR1 GTSNPN, CDR2 SVGIG (reference sequence). V was trimmed by 1 base and J by 4 bases, leaving 7 bases between them. The CDR3 extends over 12 amino acids. CDR3 in amino acids: CAWSDGAYGYTF. The CDR3, as DNA: TGTGCCTGGAGTGACGGGGCCTATGGCTACACCTTC. Full variable domain (outside the CDR3, taken from reference TRBV30 and TRBJ1-2): SQTIHQWPATLVQPVGSPLSLECTVEGTSNPNLYWYRQAAGRGLQLLFYSVGIGQISSEVPQNLSASRPQDRQFILSSKKLLLSDSGFYLCAWSDGAYGYTFGSGTRLTVV.

The chain is built from TRBV19 and TRBJ2-1; 9 bases match TRBD1. J gave up 4 bases and V 5 bases, and 6 bases lay outside the gene matches. The CDR3 runs to 15 residues. Looked up from germline, CDR1 is LNHDA and CDR2 is SQIVND (reference sequence). The CDR3 nucleotides read TGTGCCAGTAGTCCTACGACAGGGGGATACAATGAGCAGTTCTTC. Protein sequence: CASSPTTGGYNEQFF.

The chain uses TRBV27 and TRBJ2-3; D might be TRBD2 (5 bases). The germline V gene has CDR1 MNHEY and CDR2 SMNVEV (reference sequence). The CDR3 runs to 13 residues. V gave up 7 bases and J gave up 6 bases, with 14 bases separating them. The CDR3 DNA reads as TGTGCCAGCAAGGCGGGTGTCACTGATACGCAGTATTTT. It is translated as CASKAGVTDTQYF.

This clone occurred a few times. The V call is TRBV19, the J call TRBJ2-3; no reliable D call. The CDR3 runs to 12 residues. Trimming stripped 4 bases from V and 9 bases from J, with 11 bases between. Per the germline V gene, CDR1 is LNHDA and CDR2 is SQIVND (reference sequence). This chain's CDR3 is CASSNLPDTQYF. The CDR3 region has the DNA TGTGCCAGTAGTAATTTGCCGGACACGCAGTATTTT.

On this clone: A read error likely explains this, since a far larger clone differs by one base. This rearrangement joins TRBV2 to TRBJ1-6, with D possibly matching TRBD1 (6 bases). The germline V gene has CDR1 SNHLY and CDR2 FYNNEI. CDR3 length: 15 amino acids. The CDR3 protein is CASRRDVGGGSLLHF. CDR3 DNA: TGTGCCAGCAGGCGGGACGTTGGAGGGGGTTCACTCCTCCACTTT.

The chain joins TRBV6-6 to TRBJ2-1; 10 nucleotides match TRBD2. CDR3 length equals 14 residues. Germline values: CDR1 MNHNY, CDR2 SVGAGI (reference sequence). Germline trimming cut 4 bases from V and 9 bases from J; bases unmatched to any gene: 6. The CDR3 DNA reads TGTGCCAGCAGTTCGACCGGGACTAGCGTTGAGCAGTTCTTC. Its protein is CASSSTGTSVEQFF.

V is TRBV5-4 and J is TRBJ2-5; D unresolved. V lost 0 bases, J lost 6 bases, and 9 bases lay in between. Per the germline V gene, CDR1 is SGHNT and CDR2 is YYREEE (reference sequence). This CDR3 spans 13 amino acids. The CDR3 DNA reads TGTGCCAGCAGCTTGGGCGAGCTGAAGACCCAGTACTTC. Encoded protein: CASSLGELKTQYF.

This clone was recorded a few times. This chain connects TRBV18 to TRBJ1-4; TRBD1 matches at 10 bases. The CDR3 consists of 14 residues. The germline CDR1 and CDR2 sequences are KGHSH and LQKENI. The J segment lost 8 bases and the V segment lost 3 bases, leaving 3 bases of the junction unmatched. As DNA, the CDR3 is TGTGCCAGCTCACCCGGGACAGGGGAAGAAAAACTGTTTTTT. Encoded protein: CASSPGTGEEKLFF.

The chain has TRBV7-3 and TRBJ2-2, with D possibly matching TRBD1 (6 bases). Germline CDR1 and CDR2: SGHTA and FQGTGA. The V end lost 5 bases, the J end lost 7 bases, and 11 bases lay between the germline ends. The length of the CDR3 is 13 residues. The CDR3 DNA follows: TGTGCCAGCAGCCCACAGGGATACGGGGAGCTGTTTTTT. Translating gives CASSPQGYGELFF. The full variable domain, its missing parts supplied by reference TRBV7-3 and TRBJ2-2, is GAGVSQTPSNKVTEKGKYVELRCDPISGHTALYWYRQSLGQGPEFLIYFQGTGAADDSGLPNDRFFAVRPEGSVSTLKIQRTERGDSAVYLCASSPQGYGELFFGEGSRLTVL.

This sequence joins TRBV7-9 and TRBJ2-7; D might be TRBD1 (5 bases). CDR1 and CDR2 (germline): SEHNR, FQNEAQ (reference sequence). This CDR3 is built from 11 residues. V was clipped by 4 bases and J by 6 bases, with 7 bases between them. CDR3 amino acids: CASSSRGEQYF. CDR3 nucleotides: TGTGCCAGCAGCTCTAGGGGCGAGCAGTACTTC.

The chain recombines TRBV4-1 with TRBJ2-1; no definite D call. The CDR3 is made up of 13 amino acids. Trimming stripped 5 bases from V and 9 bases from J, with 14 bases between. CDR1 and CDR2 from the germline V gene are MGHRA and YSYEKL. CDR3 nucleotides: TGCGCCAGCAGCAAGGACCTCCGAGGTGAGCAGTTCTTC. Amino acid sequence: CASSKDLRGEQFF.

The chain has TRBV10-2 and TRBJ2-3, with D tentatively TRBD1 (6 bases). Germline CDR1 WSHSY, CDR2 SAAADI. V was cut by 1 base and J by 3 bases, with 20 bases left in between. There are 18 residues in the CDR3. CDR3 sequence: CASSEYTGSRAWTDTQYF. The DNA for the CDR3 is TGCGCCAGCAGTGAGTATACAGGGAGTCGGGCATGGACAGATACGCAGTATTTT.

The chain is built from TRBV5-6 and TRBJ2-2; D is uncertain. Deletions cut 0 bases from V and 6 bases from J, with 12 bases between. CDR3 size: 15 residues. Germline CDR1 reads SGHDT; CDR2 reads YYEEEE. Here the CDR3 DNA reads TGTGCCAGCAGCTTGGGCGGTCCCTATGCCGGGGAGCTGTTTTTT. It yields the protein CASSLGGPYAGELFF.